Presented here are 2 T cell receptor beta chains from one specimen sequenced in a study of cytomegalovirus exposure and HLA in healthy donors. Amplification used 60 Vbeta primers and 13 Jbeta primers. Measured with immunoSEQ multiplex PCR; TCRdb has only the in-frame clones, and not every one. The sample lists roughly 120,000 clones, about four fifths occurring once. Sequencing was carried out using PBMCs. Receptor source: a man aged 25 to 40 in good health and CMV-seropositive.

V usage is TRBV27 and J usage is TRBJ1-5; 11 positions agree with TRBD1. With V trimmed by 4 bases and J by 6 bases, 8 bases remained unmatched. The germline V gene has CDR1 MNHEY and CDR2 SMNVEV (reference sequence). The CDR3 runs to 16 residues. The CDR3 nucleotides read TGTGCCAGCAGTTCATACGGGGACAGGGGGGGTCAGCCCCAGCATTTT. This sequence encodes CASSSYGDRGGQPQHF.

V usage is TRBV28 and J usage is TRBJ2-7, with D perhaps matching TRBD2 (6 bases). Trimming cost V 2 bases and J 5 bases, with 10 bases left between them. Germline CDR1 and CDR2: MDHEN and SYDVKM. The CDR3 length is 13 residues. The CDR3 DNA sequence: TGTGCCAGCAGTTTAGCCGGACTAAACGAGCAGTACTTC. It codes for CASSLAGLNEQYF.